This TCR beta chain was recovered during a study of T cell responses to AZD1222 COVID-19 vaccine. Study observations and caveats: Spike-specific TCR breadth and depth rose after two AZD1222 doses.

The germline V gene has CDR1 SEHNR and CDR2 FQNEAQ (reference sequence). The CDR3 runs to 15 residues. V shed 5 bases, J shed 8 bases, and the junction held 13 bases outside the gene matches. Assay used: immunoSEQ multiplex PCR; TCRdb lists only in-frame clones, some missing. The sample yields about 81,000 clones, about nine tenths seen once. This clone was seen just once. The antigen is undetermined. The sequence was collected from an adult who received the AZD1222 COVID-19 vaccine. The V and J genes are TRBV7-9 and TRBJ1-2; 8 positions agree with TRBD1. Sequenced here: peripheral blood, sampled 28 days after the second AZD1222 dose. The CDR3 loop reads CASSLWTGRGGGYTF. CDR3 nucleotide sequence: TGTGCCAGCAGCCTGTGGACAGGGAGGGGTGGCGGCTACACCTTC.